Listed below are T cell receptor beta chains from one sample, sequenced in a study of OX40 agonist ivuxolimab in advanced cancers. Profiling relied on immunoSEQ multiplex PCR, and the TCRdb table lists in-frame clones only, not all of them. The profile covers about 30,000 clones, with approximately 93% appearing a single time and less than 9.5% taken by the ten largest. This sample comprised CD4+ or CD8+ T cells sorted from blood, obtained in a trial of the OX40 agonist ivuxolimab. The receptors shown here come from an adult with an advanced solid tumor such as melanoma, head and neck, liver or kidney cancer. The CDR3 runs from the conserved cysteine through the conserved F or W. The D gene is left open where the match is weak.

CDR3aa: CASSVDFSESYEQYF
CDR3nt: TGTGCCAGCAGCGTAGATTTTAGCGAGTCCTACGAGCAGTACTTC
v_gene: TRBV9
d_gene: -
j_gene: TRBJ2-7

CDR3aa: CASRPEGPYLYEQYF
CDR3nt: TGTGCCAGCAGGCCCGAGGGGCCCTACCTTTACGAGCAGTACTTC
v_gene: TRBV5-4
d_gene: -
j_gene: TRBJ2-7

CDR3aa: CASSVGSGYGKNIQYF
CDR3nt: TGTGCCAGCAGTGTAGGCTCAGGGTACGGCAAAAACATTCAGTACTTC
v_gene: TRBV2
d_gene: -
j_gene: TRBJ2-4

CDR3aa: CASSGGLAGVETQYF
CDR3nt: TGTGCCAGCAGCGGCGGGCTAGCGGGAGTTGAGACCCAGTACTTC
v_gene: TRBV5-4
d_gene: TRBD2
j_gene: TRBJ2-5

CDR3aa: CAVLGGNEQYF
CDR3nt: TGTGCCGTCTTAGGGGGGAACGAGCAGTACTTC
v_gene: TRBV10-3
d_gene: -
j_gene: TRBJ2-7

CDR3aa: CASMRIAYNEQFF
CDR3nt: TGTGCCAGCATGCGGATTGCCTACAATGAGCAGTTCTTC
v_gene: TRBV2
d_gene: -
j_gene: TRBJ2-1

CDR3aa: CASIGGGSTDTQYF
CDR3nt: TGTGCCAGCATTGGGGGGGGGAGCACAGATACGCAGTATTTT
v_gene: TRBV6-6
d_gene: TRBD2
j_gene: TRBJ2-3

CDR3aa: CASSPYGGNYGYTF
CDR3nt: TGTGCCAGCAGCCCCTACGGCGGAAACTATGGCTACACCTTC
v_gene: TRBV7-2
d_gene: -
j_gene: TRBJ1-2

CDR3aa: CASSSVAGGLNEQFF
CDR3nt: TGTGCCAGCAGTTCTGTAGCGGGGGGGCTTAATGAGCAGTTCTTC
v_gene: TRBV7-9
d_gene: TRBD2
j_gene: TRBJ2-1

CDR3aa: CASSYGRNTEAFF
CDR3nt: TGTGCCAGCAGTTACGGACGGAACACTGAAGCTTTCTTT
v_gene: TRBV11-3
d_gene: -
j_gene: TRBJ1-1

CDR3aa: CASSQDLGASGRQQFF
CDR3nt: TGCGCCAGCAGCCAAGATTTAGGGGCTAGCGGGAGGCAGCAGTTCTTC
v_gene: TRBV4-3
d_gene: TRBD2
j_gene: TRBJ2-1

CDR3aa: CASTHWSGGSTEAFF
CDR3nt: TGCGCCAGCACCCATTGGTCGGGGGGGAGCACTGAAGCTTTCTTT
v_gene: TRBV5-1
d_gene: -
j_gene: TRBJ1-1

CDR3aa: CASGWTSGGYEQYF
CDR3nt: TGTGCCAGCGGGTGGACTAGCGGGGGCTACGAGCAGTACTTC
v_gene: TRBV27
d_gene: TRBD2
j_gene: TRBJ2-7